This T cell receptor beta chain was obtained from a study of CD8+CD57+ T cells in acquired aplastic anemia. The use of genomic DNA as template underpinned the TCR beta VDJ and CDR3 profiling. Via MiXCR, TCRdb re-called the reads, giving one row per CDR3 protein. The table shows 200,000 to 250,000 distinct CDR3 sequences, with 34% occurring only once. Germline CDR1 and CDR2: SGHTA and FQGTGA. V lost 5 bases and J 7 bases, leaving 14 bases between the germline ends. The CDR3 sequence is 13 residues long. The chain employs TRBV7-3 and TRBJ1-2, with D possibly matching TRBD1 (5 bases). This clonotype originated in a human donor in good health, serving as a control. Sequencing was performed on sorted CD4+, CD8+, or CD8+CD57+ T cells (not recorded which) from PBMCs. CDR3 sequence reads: CASSGGAYCGYTF. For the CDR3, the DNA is TGTGCCAGCAGCGGGGGAGCTTACTGTGGCTACACCTTC.